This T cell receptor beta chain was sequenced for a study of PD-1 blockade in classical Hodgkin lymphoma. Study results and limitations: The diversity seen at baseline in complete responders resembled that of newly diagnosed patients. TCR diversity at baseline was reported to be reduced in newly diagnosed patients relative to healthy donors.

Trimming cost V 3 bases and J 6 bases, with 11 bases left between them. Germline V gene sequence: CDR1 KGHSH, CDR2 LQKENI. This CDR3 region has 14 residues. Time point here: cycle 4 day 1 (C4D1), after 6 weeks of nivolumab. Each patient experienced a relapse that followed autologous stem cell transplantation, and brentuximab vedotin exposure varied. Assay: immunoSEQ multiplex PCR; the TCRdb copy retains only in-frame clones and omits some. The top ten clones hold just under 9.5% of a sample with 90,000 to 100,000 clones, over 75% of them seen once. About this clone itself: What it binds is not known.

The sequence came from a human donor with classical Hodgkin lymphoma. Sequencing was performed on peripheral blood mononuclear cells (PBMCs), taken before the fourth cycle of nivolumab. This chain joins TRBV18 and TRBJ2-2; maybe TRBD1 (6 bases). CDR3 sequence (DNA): TGTGCCAGCTCACCGGGACACCAGCCCGGGGAGCTGTTTTTT. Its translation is CASSPGHQPGELFF.